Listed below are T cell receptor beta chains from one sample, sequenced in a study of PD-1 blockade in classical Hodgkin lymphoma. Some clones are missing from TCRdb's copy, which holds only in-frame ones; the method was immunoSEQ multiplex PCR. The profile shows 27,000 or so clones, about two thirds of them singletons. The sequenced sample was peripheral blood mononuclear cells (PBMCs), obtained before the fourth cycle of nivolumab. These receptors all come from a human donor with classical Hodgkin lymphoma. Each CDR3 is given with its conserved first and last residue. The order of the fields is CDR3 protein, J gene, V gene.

CDR3: CASSFSGNSYNSPLHF
J: TRBJ1-6
V: TRBV5-6

CDR3: CASNQPGALQETQYF
J: TRBJ2-5
V: TRBV6-5

CDR3: CAASLGDSYEQYF
J: TRBJ2-7
V: TRBV10-2

CDR3: CASSLRGGTEAFF
J: TRBJ1-1
V: TRBV28

CDR3: CASGGTGGPYEQYF
J: TRBJ2-7
V: TRBV6-5

CDR3: CASTWRQPNTEAFF
J: TRBJ1-1
V: TRBV19

CDR3: CASSPDTSGSPVGELFF
J: TRBJ2-2
V: TRBV5-1

CDR3: CASSLDFLDGYTF
J: TRBJ1-2
V: TRBV28

CDR3: CASSQIPGAALRF
J: TRBJ1-1
V: TRBV7-9

CDR3: CASSLGTANEQFF
J: TRBJ2-1
V: TRBV7-8

CDR3: CASSDGWSGANVLTF
J: TRBJ2-6
V: TRBV25-1

CDR3: CASIPAVGQPYNEQFF
J: TRBJ2-1
V: TRBV5-1

CDR3: CASKRGEGGNQPQHF
J: TRBJ1-5
V: TRBV6-1